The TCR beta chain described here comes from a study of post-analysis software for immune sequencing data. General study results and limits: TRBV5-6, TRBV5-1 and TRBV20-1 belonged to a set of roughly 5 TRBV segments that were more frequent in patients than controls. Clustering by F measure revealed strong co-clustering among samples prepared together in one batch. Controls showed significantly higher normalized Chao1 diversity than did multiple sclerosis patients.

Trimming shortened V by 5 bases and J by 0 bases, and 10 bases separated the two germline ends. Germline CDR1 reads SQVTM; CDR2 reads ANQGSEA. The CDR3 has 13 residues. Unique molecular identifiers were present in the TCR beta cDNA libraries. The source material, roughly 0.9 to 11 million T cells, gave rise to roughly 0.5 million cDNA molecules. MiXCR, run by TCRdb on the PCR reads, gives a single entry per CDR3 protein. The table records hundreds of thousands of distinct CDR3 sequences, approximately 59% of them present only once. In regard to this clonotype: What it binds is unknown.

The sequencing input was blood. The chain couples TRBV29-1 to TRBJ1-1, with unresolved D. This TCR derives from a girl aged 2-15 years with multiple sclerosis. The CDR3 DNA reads TGCAGCGTTTCAACCGGCATGAACACTGAAGCTTTCTTT. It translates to CSVSTGMNTEAFF. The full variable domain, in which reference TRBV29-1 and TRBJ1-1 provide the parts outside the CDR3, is SAVISQKPSRDICQRGTSLTIQCQVDSQVTMMFWYRQQPGQSLTLIATANQGSEATYESGFVIDKFPISRPNLTFSTLTVSNMSPEDSSIYLCSVSTGMNTEAFFGQGTRLTVV.